A single sample is the source of the 29 T cell receptor beta chains below, sequenced in a study of cytomegalovirus exposure and HLA in healthy donors. The PCR contained 60 Vbeta and 13 Jbeta primers. TCRdb's table, derived via immunoSEQ multiplex PCR, lists solely in-frame clones and lacks some. In the table there are 35,000 or so clones, roughly 79% of which are singletons. The sample consisted of PBMCs. The source is a woman aged 40 to 49 in good health and CMV-seronegative.

This chain joins TRBV29-1 and TRBJ2-1, with 9 bases lining up with TRBD2. After removal of 4 bases from V and 2 bases from J, the junction contained 6 bases not matched to a gene. From germline, CDR1 is SQVTM and CDR2 ANQGSEA. The CDR3 covers 15 residues. Written as DNA, the CDR3 is TGCAGCGTTGTCGGCGGGGGGGGCCCCTACAATGAGCAGTTCTTC. Encoded protein: CSVVGGGGPYNEQFF.

This chain connects TRBV2 to TRBJ1-2; 9 bases agree with TRBD1. The CDR3 length is 14 residues. The V gene's germline CDR1 is SNHLY and CDR2 FYNNEI. J lost 5 bases, V lost 6 bases, and 7 bases had no gene match. The DNA for the CDR3 is TGTGCCAGCAGAACGTCGGGACAGGGTTATGGCTACACCTTC. Translated: CASRTSGQGYGYTF.

Comments on this clone: A read error may account for a junction end that differs from germline. The J gene is TRBJ1-6, the V gene TRBV6-1, with TRBD1 identical over 9 bases. Germline-derived CDR1 and CDR2 are MNHNS and SASEGT. This CDR3 comprises 16 residues. The chain's CDR3 is CASREGRGTGQSPLHF. In DNA, the CDR3 is TGTGCCAGCAGGGAAGGGAGGGGGACAGGGCAATCACCCCTCCACTTT.

V usage is TRBV6-5 and J usage is TRBJ1-6, with 7 bases aligning to TRBD1. V was clipped by 4 bases and J by 7 bases; unmatched bases: 7. Per germline, CDR1 MNHEY and CDR2 SVGAGI. This CDR3 contains 15 residues. For the CDR3, the DNA is TGTGCCAGCAGTTCGCTGCAGGGGGTGAATTCACCCCTCCACTTT. Protein sequence: CASSSLQGVNSPLHF.

The V and J genes are TRBV11-2 and TRBJ2-2; 7 bases fit TRBD1. J gave up 5 bases and V 3 bases, and 6 bases lay outside the gene matches. Germline V gene lookup returns CDR1 SGHAT and CDR2 FQNNGV. CDR3 length: 15 residues. The CDR3 coding sequence is TGTGCCAGCAGCTTGGTGACAGGGTTTACCGGGGAGCTGTTTTTT. This encodes CASSLVTGFTGELFF.

The chain employs TRBV10-2 and TRBJ1-2; no reliable D call. This CDR3 is built from 13 residues. Germline V gene lookup returns CDR1 WSHSY and CDR2 SAAADI. V lost 7 bases, J lost 7 bases, and 16 bases lay in between. The CDR3 nucleotides read TGCGCCAGCATTTCAGGTTCTATGGCTGGCTACACCTTC. It encodes CASISGSMAGYTF.

The table lists this clone with a few counts. The rearrangement links TRBV28 to TRBJ1-6; D is unresolved. Germline assignment: CDR1 MDHEN and CDR2 SYDVKM. V lost 3 bases and J 2 bases, leaving 14 bases between the germline ends. The CDR3 is 17 amino acids. DNA of the CDR3: TGTGCCAGCAGTTTGTACGACTTTAGGACCTATAATTCACCCCTCCACTTT. This translates into CASSLYDFRTYNSPLHF.

This chain joins TRBV28 and TRBJ2-7; 8 nucleotides align to TRBD2. V trimming: 6 bases; J trimming: 3 bases; junction bases outside the gene matches: 7. Germline lookup yields CDR1 MDHEN and CDR2 SYDVKM. The CDR3 is 14 amino acids. CDR3 region: CASSSAGGSYEQYV. The CDR3 coding sequence is TGTGCCAGCAGCTCGGCGGGGGGCAGCTACGAGCAGTACGTC.

This rearrangement joins TRBV7-6 to TRBJ2-7; 10 nucleotides align to TRBD2. The CDR3 runs to 15 residues. Looked up from germline, CDR1 is SGHVS and CDR2 is FNYEAQ. V shed 4 bases, J shed 2 bases, and the junction held 5 bases outside the gene matches. In DNA form, the CDR3 reads TGTGCCAGCAGCTATAGCGGGGGGACTACCTACGAGCAGTACTTC. It yields the protein CASSYSGGTTYEQYF.

CDR3: CASSETAGALGTQYF. In DNA, the CDR3 is TGTGCCAGCAGTGAAACGGCGGGGGCGCTGGGGACCCAGTACTTC. This chain connects TRBV2 to TRBJ2-5; perhaps TRBD2 as D (7 bases). The CDR3 is made up of 15 amino acids. Trimming took off 2 bases at V and 7 bases at J, with 17 bases between the two ends. CDR1 is SNHLY and CDR2 is FYNNEI in the germline V gene.

CDR3 loop: CAGSRDRAGENIQYF. CDR3 DNA: TGTGCCGGATCTCGCGACAGGGCCGGGGAAAACATTCAGTACTTC. The chain employs TRBV2 and TRBJ2-4; 7 nucleotides align to TRBD1. CDR3 size: 15 residues. Unmatched junction bases numbered 15, after V lost 11 bases and J lost 5 bases. CDR1 and CDR2 (germline): SNHLY, FYNNEI.

This chain uses TRBV6-5 with TRBJ1-1; 8 bases map to TRBD1. The CDR3 consists of 12 residues. CDR1 and CDR2 (germline): MNHEY, SVGAGI. V trimming: 5 bases; J trimming: 5 bases; junction bases outside the gene matches: 1. CDR3 nucleotides: TGTGCCAGCAGTCGACAGGGGACTGAAGCTTTCTTT. Its protein product is CASSRQGTEAFF.

The V gene is TRBV7-2, the J gene TRBJ2-5; 7 bases fit TRBD1. CDR1 SGHTA and CDR2 FQGNSA come from the germline V gene. The CDR3 spans 13 residues. V gave up 5 bases and J gave up 2 bases; unmatched junction bases: 2. DNA for the CDR3: TGTGCCAGCAGCCCGGGACAGCAAGAGACCCAGTACTTC. This sequence encodes CASSPGQQETQYF.

V gene TRBV27 combines with J gene TRBJ2-3; tentatively, D is TRBD1 (5 bases). Germline V gene lookup returns CDR1 MNHEY and CDR2 SMNVEV (reference sequence). Between the trimmed V and J ends, which lost 7 bases and 3 bases, there was a span of 17 bases. The CDR3 is 15 amino acids. CDR3 nucleotides: TGTGCCAGCACCCCGTGGGCAGGGAAGACAGATACGCAGTATTTT. This encodes CASTPWAGKTDTQYF.

This clone has only a few counts. The genes are TRBV5-1 and TRBJ1-4, with D unclear. CDR1 SGHRS and CDR2 YFSETQ come from the germline V gene. This CDR3 comprises 14 residues. V lost 0 bases and J 8 bases, leaving 11 bases between the germline ends. CDR3 amino acids: CASSLDVQFEKLFF. DNA for the CDR3: TGCGCCAGCAGCTTGGACGTGCAGTTCGAAAAACTGTTTTTT.

The V gene is TRBV7-8, the J gene TRBJ1-1; no clear D gene. Germline assignment: CDR1 SGHVS and CDR2 FQNEAQ. The CDR3 has 16 residues. The ends were cut back, 1 base at V and 0 bases at J, with 12 bases in the middle. DNA of the CDR3: TGTGCCAGCAGCTTAGTTAGCCAGACTGTGAACACTGAAGCTTTCTTT. The encoded protein is CASSLVSQTVNTEAFF.

V and J are TRBV4-3 and TRBJ1-2; D is unresolved. V lost 0 bases and J lost 4, with 9 bases in between. The CDR3 is 14 residues long. Germline CDR1 reads LGHNA; CDR2 reads YSLEER. The CDR3 coding sequence is TGCGCCAGCAGCCAAGAAACAAACCTCTATGGCTACACCTTC. This gives the protein CASSQETNLYGYTF.

The chain carries TRBV7-9 and TRBJ1-3, with D tentatively TRBD1 (6 bases). Germline V gene sequence: CDR1 SEHNR, CDR2 FQNEAQ (reference sequence). The V end was cut by 0 bases, the J end by 0 bases, with 9 bases between. The CDR3 has 16 amino acids. The CDR3 spells CASSLAGGGSGNTIYF. The CDR3 DNA sequence: TGTGCCAGCAGCTTAGCGGGAGGGGGCTCTGGAAACACCATATATTTT.

This clone turned up a few times. At the DNA level, this CDR3 is encoded by other sequences in the same sample as well. The J gene is TRBJ2-3, the V gene TRBV7-9, with D possibly TRBD1 on 5 matching bases. The CDR3 is 14 amino acids. The V end was cut by 1 base, the J end by 2 bases, with 7 bases between. Germline CDR1 and CDR2: SEHNR and FQNEAQ (reference sequence). CDR3 bases: TGTGCCAGCAGCTTAGAGGGGCTCACAGATACGCAGTATTTT. It yields the protein CASSLEGLTDTQYF.

The chain carries TRBV6-5 and TRBJ2-5, with 8 bases fitting TRBD2. CDR1 is MNHEY and CDR2 is SVGAGI in the germline V gene. The CDR3 length is 15 residues. J was trimmed by 3 bases and V by 2 bases; bases with no gene match: 5. The CDR3 spells CASSYTGLAKETQYF. DNA of the CDR3: TGTGCCAGCAGTTACACCGGACTAGCTAAAGAGACCCAGTACTTC.

The rearrangement uses TRBV6-5 and TRBJ1-2; D possibly corresponds to TRBD1 (5 bases). This CDR3 has 16 residues. Germline V gene data show CDR1 as MNHEY and CDR2 as SVGAGI. Between the trimmed V and J ends, which lost 1 base and 0 bases, there was a span of 12 bases. The CDR3 DNA follows: TGTGCCAGCAGTTACTACCCCGCGGGGGCTAACTATGGCTACACCTTC. It yields the protein CASSYYPAGANYGYTF.

The table lists this clone with a count of one. This sequence joins TRBV10-1 and TRBJ1-3; possibly TRBD1 for D (5 bases). The germline V gene has CDR1 WNHNN and CDR2 SYGVQD (reference sequence). V was trimmed by 4 bases and J by 5 bases, leaving 18 bases between them. This CDR3 is 16 amino acids long. The CDR3 region is CASSVTARAVRNTIYF. The CDR3 DNA reads as TGCGCCAGCAGTGTAACGGCCAGGGCGGTTAGAAACACCATATATTTT.

This sequence joins TRBV7-5 and TRBJ1-4; the table's D call TRBD1 went unverified against the DNA. TRBV7-5 is reported as a pseudogene. The CDR3 runs to 15 residues. CDR3 amino acids: CARSLPRGINEKLFF. CDR3 DNA sequence: TGTGCCAGAAGCCTTCCCAGGGGCATTAATGAAAAACTGTTTTTT.

This clone was detected only once. V is TRBV7-9 and J is TRBJ2-7, with TRBD1 matching over 10 bases. The CDR3 is 16 amino acids. Germline V gene data show CDR1 as SEHNR and CDR2 as FQNEAQ (reference sequence). Trimming at V came to 5 bases and at J to 4 bases, leaving 11 bases not matched to a gene. The CDR3 loop is CASSPPGTGVDYEQYF. Written as DNA, the CDR3 is TGTGCCAGCAGCCCGCCTGGGACAGGGGTGGATTACGAGCAGTACTTC. Together with reference TRBV7-9 and TRBJ2-7, the CDR3 gives the full variable domain: DTGVSQNPRHKITKRGQNVTFRCDPISEHNRLYWYRQTLGQGPEFLTYFQNEAQLEKSRLLSDRFSAERPKGSFSTLEIQRTEQGDSAMYLCASSPPGTGVDYEQYFGPGTRLTVT.

V usage is TRBV5-4 and J usage is TRBJ1-2; 8 bases match TRBD1. J lost 4 bases, V lost 3 bases, and 8 bases had no gene match. Germline V gene data show CDR1 as SGHNT and CDR2 as YYREEE (reference sequence). The CDR3 is made up of 15 amino acids. In DNA, the CDR3 is TGTGCCAGCAGCTCTTTGACAGGGGTAATCTATGGCTACACCTTC. It specifies CASSSLTGVIYGYTF. Using reference TRBV5-4 and TRBJ1-2 for the parts outside the CDR3, the full variable domain is ETGVTQSPTHLIKTRGQQVTLRCSSQSGHNTVSWYQQALGQGPQFIFQYYREEENGRGNFPPRFSGLQFPNYSSELNVNALELDDSALYLCASSSLTGVIYGYTFGSGTRLTVV.

Only a few counts were recorded for this clone. The V and J genes are TRBV7-3 and TRBJ1-3; D gene unclear. V was clipped by 5 bases and J by 4 bases, with 9 bases between them. The CDR3 is 13 amino acids. Germline values: CDR1 SGHTA, CDR2 FQGTGA. Here the CDR3 DNA reads TGTGCCAGCAGCCGGACTCTCGGAAACACCATATATTTT. Its protein is CASSRTLGNTIYF. The full variable domain, rest sourced from reference TRBV7-3 and TRBJ1-3, is GAGVSQTPSNKVTEKGKYVELRCDPISGHTALYWYRQSLGQGPEFLIYFQGTGAADDSGLPNDRFFAVRPEGSVSTLKIQRTERGDSAVYLCASSRTLGNTIYFGEGSWLTVV.

This clone turned up a few times. The V call is TRBV5-4, the J call TRBJ1-2; maybe TRBD1 (5 bases). Deletions cut 0 bases from V and 1 base from J, with 10 bases between. Germline-derived CDR1 and CDR2 are SGHNT and YYREEE (reference sequence). The CDR3 totals 15 residues. CDR3 in amino acids: CASSLGRRGNYGYTF. CDR3 bases: TGTGCCAGCAGCTTGGGCCGGAGGGGTAACTATGGCTACACCTTC. The full variable domain, its missing parts supplied by reference TRBV5-4 and TRBJ1-2, is ETGVTQSPTHLIKTRGQQVTLRCSSQSGHNTVSWYQQALGQGPQFIFQYYREEENGRGNFPPRFSGLQFPNYSSELNVNALELDDSALYLCASSLGRRGNYGYTFGSGTRLTVV.

The genes are TRBV28 and TRBJ2-1, with D tentatively TRBD1 (6 bases). The length of the CDR3 is 14 residues. Looked up from germline, CDR1 is MDHEN and CDR2 is SYDVKM. V lost 5 bases, J lost 1 base, and 9 bases lay in between. For the CDR3, the DNA is TGTGCCAGCAGTCTAGGGGGATCCTACAATGAGCAGTTCTTC. It specifies CASSLGGSYNEQFF.

CDR3 protein: CASSEARGTDTQYF. In nucleotides, the CDR3 is TGTGCCAGCTCAGAAGCCCGGGGCACAGATACGCAGTATTTT. V gene TRBV18 combines with J gene TRBJ2-3; D is unclear. Trimming pared 5 bases from V and 1 base from J, leaving 10 bases between. Germline assignment: CDR1 KGHSH and CDR2 LQKENI. The CDR3 sequence is 14 residues long.